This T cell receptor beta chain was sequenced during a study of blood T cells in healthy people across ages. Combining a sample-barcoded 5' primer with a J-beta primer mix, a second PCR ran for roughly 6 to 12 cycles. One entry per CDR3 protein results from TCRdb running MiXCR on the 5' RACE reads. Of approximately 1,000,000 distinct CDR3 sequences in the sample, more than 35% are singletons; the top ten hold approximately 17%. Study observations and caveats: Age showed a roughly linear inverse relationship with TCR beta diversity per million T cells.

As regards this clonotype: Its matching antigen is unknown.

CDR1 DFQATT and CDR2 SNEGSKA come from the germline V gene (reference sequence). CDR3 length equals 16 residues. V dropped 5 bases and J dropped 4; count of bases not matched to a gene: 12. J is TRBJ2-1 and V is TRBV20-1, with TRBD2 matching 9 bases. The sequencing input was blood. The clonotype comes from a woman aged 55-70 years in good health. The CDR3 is CSAQGGGRGFYNEQFF. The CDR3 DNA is TGCAGTGCTCAAGGGGGCGGGAGGGGATTTTACAATGAGCAGTTCTTC.